What follows describes a single T cell receptor beta chain. In germline, CDR1 is SEHNR, CDR2 FQNEAQ (reference sequence). The ends lost 8 bases at V and 7 bases at J; junction bases unmatched: 2. There are 12 residues in the CDR3. It was on ten immunoSEQ deep assay plates that unsorted PBMC DNA was sequenced. The assay was immunoSEQ multiplex PCR, and TCRdb's table has in-frame clones only and misses some. The sample contains around 530,000 clones, around 81% of which appear only once. This record belongs to a study of shared clonotypes between healthy human individuals. Every donor, a Caucasian adult, lived in Nashville, Tennessee.

The receptor was derived from a woman aged 40-49 years in good health. Some clones in this sample may be carry-over from other donors' samples. This sequence joins TRBV7-9 and TRBJ2-1; 10 bases line up with TRBD1. Sequenced input: PBMCs. The DNA for the CDR3 is TGTGCCAGCCGGACAGGGGGAAATGAGCAGTTCTTC. It translates to CASRTGGNEQFF.